The 5 T cell receptor beta chains in this list originate from one sample, sequenced in a study of Graves' ophthalmopathy and Graves' hyperthyroidism. TCR beta CDR3 regions were amplified from RNA transcripts. The authors performed first-round RT-PCR with HTBI primers and then a second-round multiplex PCR. From the multiplex PCR reads, TCRdb called clonotypes with MiXCR, one entry per CDR3 protein. The sample lists about 640,000 distinct CDR3 sequences, about 38% seen once, with 3% to 4% in the top ten. Sequencing was performed on peripheral blood. Every receptor here comes from an adult man with Graves' ophthalmopathy.

This chain joins TRBV10-3 and TRBJ2-7, with 7 positions matching TRBD1. The trim removed 10 bases at V and 4 bases at J, leaving 19 bases unmatched. This CDR3 has 16 amino acids. Germline assignment: CDR1 ENHRY and CDR2 SYGVKD. CDR3 DNA: TGTGCCAGTACGGGACACTCCGGGACAGATTATTACGAGCAGTACTTC. Translated, it gives CASTGHSGTDYYEQYF.

This clonotype was counted at least ten times. V and J are TRBV20-1 and TRBJ1-5, with TRBD1 as a possible D gene (5 bases). V lost 1 base and J lost 2, with 9 bases in between. CDR1 is DFQATT, CDR2 SNEGSKA, per germline (reference sequence). The CDR3 is 14 residues long. The CDR3 bases are TGCAGTGCTAGAGTGGGGGAAGGCAATCAGCCCCAGCATTTT. It codes for CSARVGEGNQPQHF.

For this clonotype: The conserved phenylalanine or tryptophan normally closing the CDR3 is absent here, so this likely arose from a read error. The J gene is TRBJ2-2, the V gene TRBV9; 9 bases are a match to TRBD1. The trim removed 5 bases at V and 5 bases at J, leaving 7 bases unmatched. This CDR3 has 15 amino acids. CDR1 and CDR2 from the germline V gene are SGDLS and YYNGEE. The CDR3 DNA follows: TGTGCCAGCAGACGCTGGGACAGGGAAACCGGGGAGCTGTTTGTT. It translates to CASRRWDRETGELFV.

As for this clonotype: Sequence at one end of the junction differs from germline and may be a read error. V and J are TRBV7-2 and TRBJ1-1; D is possibly TRBD1 (5 bases). Germline CDR1 reads SGHTA; CDR2 reads FQGNSA. This CDR3 comprises 15 residues. CDR3 sequence (DNA): TGCGCCAGCAGCCAAGAGCTGGGGCGGGGCACTGAAGCTTTCTTT. It translates to CASSQELGRGTEAFF.

This sequence joins TRBV6-1 and TRBJ1-2; 12 bases align to TRBD1. Germline CDR1 MNHNS, CDR2 SASEGT. This CDR3 region has 15 residues. V dropped 8 bases and J dropped 10; count of bases not matched to a gene: 14. The CDR3 region is CASSPVGQGARYYTF. CDR3 nucleotide sequence: TGTGCCAGCTCACCCGTGGGACAGGGGGCCCGTTACTACACCTTC.